The 22 T cell receptor beta chains presented below share a single source sample, sequenced in a study of blood T cell repertoires in COVID-19. The method was immunoSEQ multiplex PCR; TCRdb's version includes in-frame clones alone and lacks a portion of them. The sample contains around 70,000 clones, about four fifths of which appear only once. The specimen was peripheral blood. These receptors all come from a woman aged 80 or over with active or convalescent COVID-19.

Notes on this clone: The junction departs from germline at one end; a sequencing error may be responsible. The gene calls are TRBV6-2 or TRBV6-3 and TRBJ1-4; perhaps TRBD1 as D (5 bases). CDR1 is MNHEY and CDR2 is SVGEGT in the germline V gene. This CDR3 region has 13 residues. CDR3 loop: CTSSYGRAEKLFF. CDR3 DNA sequence: TGTACCAGCAGTTACGGCAGGGCTGAAAAACTGTTTTTT.

In DNA form, the CDR3 reads TGTGCCAGCAGCTTAGGGACATTCACAGATACGCAGTATTTT. Protein product: CASSLGTFTDTQYF. This rearrangement joins TRBV7-2 to TRBJ2-3; weak D call: TRBD1 (5 bases). The CDR3 has 14 residues. Trimming pared 1 base from V and 2 bases from J, leaving 7 bases between. Germline V gene sequence: CDR1 SGHTA, CDR2 FQGNSA.

The chain has TRBV9 and TRBJ2-5, with TRBD2 matching over 12 bases. This CDR3 comprises 16 residues. The V and J ends lost 3 bases and 3 bases, in that order; junction bases with no gene match: 6. Looked up from germline, CDR1 is SGDLS and CDR2 is YYNGEE. CDR3 sequence: CASSERLAGDEETQYF. CDR3 sequence (DNA): TGTGCCAGCAGCGAGCGACTAGCGGGAGACGAAGAGACCCAGTACTTC.

The V and J genes are TRBV13 and TRBJ2-7; 13 bases are a match to TRBD2. Unmatched junction bases numbered 6, after V lost 5 bases and J lost 2 bases. There are 16 residues in the CDR3. Germline V gives CDR1 PRHDT, CDR2 FYEKMQ (reference sequence). DNA of the CDR3: TGTGCCAGCAGCGGGGGACTAGCGGGACTAACCTACGAGCAGTACTTC. It codes for CASSGGLAGLTYEQYF.

V and J are TRBV25-1 and TRBJ1-2, with D uncertain. Germline CDR1 reads MGHDK; CDR2 reads SYGVNS. Trimming took off 2 bases at V and 4 bases at J, with 11 bases between the two ends. The CDR3 is 14 residues long. The CDR3 sequence: CASSEQGVFYGYTF. DNA of the CDR3: TGTGCCAGCAGTGAACAAGGAGTTTTCTATGGCTACACCTTC.

The chain uses TRBV19 and TRBJ1-2; 9 bases align to TRBD1. The CDR3 length is 14 residues. Germline V gene data show CDR1 as LNHDA and CDR2 as SQIVND (reference sequence). With 4 bases clipped from V and 3 bases from J, the junction kept 3 bases outside the gene matches. The CDR3 region is CASSNRGRDYGYTF. CDR3 DNA sequence: TGTGCCAGTAGTAACAGGGGGCGCGACTATGGCTACACCTTC.

The chain joins TRBV27 to TRBJ2-2; TRBD1 matches 7 bases. Trimming removed 6 bases from V and 1 base from J; junction bases left unmatched: 5. Per the germline V gene, CDR1 is MNHEY and CDR2 is SMNVEV (reference sequence). The CDR3 sequence is 15 residues long. The CDR3 DNA is TGTGCCAGCAGACACGACAGGGTGAACACCGGGGAGCTGTTTTTT. It translates to CASRHDRVNTGELFF.

The gene calls are TRBV2 and TRBJ2-7; a possible D gene is TRBD2 (5 bases). The CDR3 sequence is 15 residues long. Per the germline V gene, CDR1 is SNHLY and CDR2 is FYNNEI. V was clipped by 9 bases and J by 0 bases, with 18 bases between them. In DNA, the CDR3 is TGTGCCAGTGGGGAACACCCGGGGTCCTCCTACGAGCAGTACTTC. It encodes CASGEHPGSSYEQYF.

Here the CDR3 reads CASSPQQGGQPQHF. The DNA of the CDR3 is TGTGCCAGCAGCCCCCAGCAAGGGGGACAGCCCCAGCATTTT. This sequence joins TRBV11-2 and TRBJ1-5; D perhaps matches TRBD1 (6 bases). Trimming pared 5 bases from V and 7 bases from J, leaving 15 bases between. CDR1 is SGHAT and CDR2 is FQNNGV in the germline V gene. The CDR3 has 14 amino acids.

The chain uses TRBV20-1 and TRBJ1-6; D is uncertain. V was pared by 3 bases and J by 4 bases, with 16 bases between. The CDR3 runs 16 residues. Germline-derived CDR1 and CDR2 are DFQATT and SNEGSKA (reference sequence). CDR3 bases: TGCAGTGCTAGTATGGGCAGTCGAGCATATAATTCACCCCTCCACTTT. Amino acid sequence: CSASMGSRAYNSPLHF.

The rearrangement links TRBV7-9 to TRBJ1-2, with a weak D call TRBD1 (5 bases). Per germline, CDR1 SEHNR and CDR2 FQNEAQ (reference sequence). The V end lost 7 bases, the J end lost 6 bases, and 15 bases lay between the germline ends. The CDR3 is made up of 13 amino acids. The CDR3 DNA reads TGTGCCAGCACCCTGGCAGGGATCCATGGCTACACCTTC. Translating it yields CASTLAGIHGYTF.

The chain recombines TRBV7-9 with TRBJ1-2, with D unresolved. CDR1 and CDR2 (germline): SEHNR, FQNEAQ (reference sequence). This CDR3 spans 14 amino acids. V lost 7 bases and J lost 0, with 12 bases in between. The CDR3 here is CASTVASANYGYTF. In DNA form, the CDR3 reads TGTGCCAGCACCGTAGCAAGCGCTAACTATGGCTACACCTTC. The entire variable domain, with the rest obtained from reference TRBV7-9 and TRBJ1-2, is as follows: DTGVSQNPRHKITKRGQNVTFRCDPISEHNRLYWYRQTLGQGPEFLTYFQNEAQLEKSRLLSDRFSAERPKGSFSTLEIQRTEQGDSAMYLCASTVASANYGYTFGSGTRLTVV.

This clone was seen more than once but under ten times. CDR3 DNA sequence: TGTGCCAGCAGTCTCTTCCAACTAGCGGGAGGCGGCACAGATACGCAGTATTTT. Amino acid sequence: CASSLFQLAGGGTDTQYF. The V and J genes are TRBV27 and TRBJ2-3; 12 bases are a match to TRBD2. The V segment lost 5 bases and the J segment 1 base; nucleotides outside the gene matches: 10. CDR3 length: 18 amino acids. Germline loops: CDR1 MNHEY, CDR2 SMNVEV (reference sequence).

This clone was seen once. The chain uses TRBV3-1 (or the pseudogene TRBV3-2) and TRBJ1-6; 8 positions match TRBD1. Germline CDR1 and CDR2: LGHDT and YNNKEL (reference sequence). CDR3 size: 14 residues. V lost 2 bases and J lost 9; bases outside the gene matches: 3. In DNA form, the CDR3 reads TGTGCCAGCAGCCAATGGACAGGGTTTTCACCCCTCCACTTT. Protein sequence: CASSQWTGFSPLHF.

This clone was seen only a few times. J is TRBJ2-7 and V is TRBV5-6; 7 bases fit TRBD2. With 4 bases clipped from V and 2 bases from J, the junction kept 6 bases outside the gene matches. Germline loops: CDR1 SGHDT, CDR2 YYEEEE. The CDR3 loop spans 14 amino acids. CDR3 loop: CASSKSGDTYEQYF. The CDR3 region has the DNA TGTGCCAGCAGCAAAAGCGGGGATACCTACGAGCAGTACTTC.

V usage is TRBV19 and J usage is TRBJ1-3; 8 bases are a match to TRBD1. Germline V CDR1 and CDR2: LNHDA, SQIVND (reference sequence). This CDR3 is built from 17 residues. Trimming cost V 5 bases and J 0 bases; bases outside gene matches: 9. As DNA, the CDR3 is TGTGCCAGTAGTCTCGCGGACAGGGCTGCCTCTGGAAACACCATATATTTT. This encodes CASSLADRAASGNTIYF. Together with reference TRBV19 and TRBJ1-3, the CDR3 gives the full variable domain: DGGITQSPKYLFRKEGQNVTLSCEQNLNHDAMYWYRQDPGQGLRLIYYSQIVNDFQKGDIAEGYSVSREKKESFPLTVTSAQKNPTAFYLCASSLADRAASGNTIYFGEGSWLTVV.

The chain is built from TRBV19 and TRBJ2-7, with D possibly TRBD2 on 5 matching bases. The V end was cut by 5 bases, the J end by 7 bases, with 18 bases between. There are 14 residues in the CDR3. The germline V gene has CDR1 LNHDA and CDR2 SQIVND (reference sequence). Here the CDR3 DNA reads TGTGCCAGTAGTGCCCGCCCGCAAGGCGGGGAGCAGTACTTC. The encoded protein is CASSARPQGGEQYF. Looking up the rest from reference TRBV19 and TRBJ2-7 gives the full variable domain: DGGITQSPKYLFRKEGQNVTLSCEQNLNHDAMYWYRQDPGQGLRLIYYSQIVNDFQKGDIAEGYSVSREKKESFPLTVTSAQKNPTAFYLCASSARPQGGEQYFGPGTRLTVT.

The rearrangement uses TRBV28 and TRBJ1-6, with 7 bases fitting TRBD1. J was trimmed by 4 bases and V by 4 bases; bases with no gene match: 7. The CDR3 consists of 16 residues. The germline V gene encodes CDR1 MDHEN and CDR2 SYDVKM. CDR3 residues: CASSSRKQGYNSPLHF. The CDR3 DNA reads TGTGCCAGCAGTTCAAGGAAACAGGGGTATAATTCACCCCTCCACTTT.

This sequence joins TRBV4-1 and TRBJ2-4, with D possibly TRBD1 on 6 matching bases. Germline assignment: CDR1 MGHRA and CDR2 YSYEKL. The CDR3 contains 17 residues. Trimming removed 2 bases at V and 0 bases at J, with 14 bases between. The CDR3 reads CASSQPRTELAKNIQYF. DNA for the CDR3: TGCGCCAGCAGCCAACCCCGGACAGAATTAGCCAAAAACATTCAGTACTTC.

This chain links TRBV7-9 with TRBJ1-1; D is perhaps TRBD1 (5 bases). The CDR3 length is 13 residues. Germline assignment: CDR1 SEHNR and CDR2 FQNEAQ (reference sequence). Trimming stripped 3 bases from V and 6 bases from J, with 11 bases between. The CDR3 DNA follows: TGTGCCAGCAGCTTGACAGAGGTTCCTGAAGCTTTCTTT. This codes for CASSLTEVPEAFF. The full variable domain, its missing parts supplied by reference TRBV7-9 and TRBJ1-1, is DTGVSQNPRHKITKRGQNVTFRCDPISEHNRLYWYRQTLGQGPEFLTYFQNEAQLEKSRLLSDRFSAERPKGSFSTLEIQRTEQGDSAMYLCASSLTEVPEAFFGQGTRLTVV.

This chain links TRBV4-3 with TRBJ1-5; 8 nucleotides line up with TRBD1. CDR3 length equals 16 residues. CDR1 is LGHNA, CDR2 YSLEER, per germline. The V segment lost 2 bases and the J segment 8 bases; nucleotides outside the gene matches: 11. The CDR3 reads CASSQPGQGRYKPQHF. The CDR3 region has the DNA TGCGCCAGCAGCCAACCCGGACAGGGAAGATACAAGCCCCAGCATTTT.

This sequence joins TRBV5-6 and TRBJ1-5, with D uncertain. Per the germline V gene, CDR1 is SGHDT and CDR2 is YYEEEE. CDR3 size: 14 residues. V was clipped by 3 bases and J by 2 bases, with 9 bases between them. This CDR3 is CASSSGWGNQPQHF. The DNA for the CDR3 is TGTGCCAGCAGCTCGGGATGGGGCAATCAGCCCCAGCATTTT.